This T cell receptor (beta chain) was profiled in a study of blood T cell repertoires in COVID-19. Study-level background: Italy, Spain and the United States were the sources of the convalescent and acute COVID-19 samples. PBMCs, B-cell-depleted T cells, or T cells provided the cDNA or gDNA that made up the material.

The authors' processing: Quantification of nucleated cells was approximated via reference gene primer amplification. Generated by immunoSEQ multiplex PCR, the TCRdb table keeps only in-frame clones and is missing some. The V and J calls and the clone size are those of that table, but D and trimming were determined from the DNA. The sample carries approximately 110,000 clones, approximately 87% recorded once. CDR1 and CDR2 (germline): SGHAT, FQDESV (reference sequence). The CDR3 is 16 residues long. V lost 5 bases and J 0 bases, leaving 14 bases between the germline ends. Sequencing was performed on peripheral blood. This chain joins TRBV11-1 and TRBJ2-1; D is undetermined. This sequence was found in a woman aged 55-70 years with acute or convalescent COVID-19. CDR3 loop: CASSPSLASSYNEQFF. For the CDR3, the DNA is TGTGCCAGCAGCCCAAGCCTGGCTAGCTCCTACAATGAGCAGTTCTTC.